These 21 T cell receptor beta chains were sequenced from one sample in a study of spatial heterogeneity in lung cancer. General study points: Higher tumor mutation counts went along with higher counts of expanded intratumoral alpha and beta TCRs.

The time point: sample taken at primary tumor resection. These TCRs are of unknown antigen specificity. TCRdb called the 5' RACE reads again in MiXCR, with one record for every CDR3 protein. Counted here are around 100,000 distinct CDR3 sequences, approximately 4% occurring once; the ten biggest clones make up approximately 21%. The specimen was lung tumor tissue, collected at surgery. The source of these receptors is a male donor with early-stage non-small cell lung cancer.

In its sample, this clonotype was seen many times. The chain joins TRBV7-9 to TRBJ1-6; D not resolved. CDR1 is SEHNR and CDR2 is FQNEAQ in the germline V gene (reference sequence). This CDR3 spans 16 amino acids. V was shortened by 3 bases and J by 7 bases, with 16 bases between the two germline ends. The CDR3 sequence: CASSFSRSTGNSPLHF. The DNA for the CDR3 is TGTGCCAGCAGCTTCAGTCGGTCAACCGGGAATTCACCCCTCCACTTT.

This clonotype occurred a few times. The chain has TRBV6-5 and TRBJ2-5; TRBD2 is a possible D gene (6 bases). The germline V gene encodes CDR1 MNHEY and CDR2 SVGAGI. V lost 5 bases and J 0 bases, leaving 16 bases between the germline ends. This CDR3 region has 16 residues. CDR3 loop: CASSPSIAAYQETQYF. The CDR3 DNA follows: TGTGCCAGCAGTCCATCTATAGCGGCGTACCAAGAGACCCAGTACTTC.

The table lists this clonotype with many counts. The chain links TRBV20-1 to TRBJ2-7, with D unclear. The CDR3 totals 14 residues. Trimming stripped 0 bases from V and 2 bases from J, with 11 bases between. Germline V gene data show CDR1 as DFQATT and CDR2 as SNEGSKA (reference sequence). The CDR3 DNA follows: TGCAGTGCTAGAGATGGGTACGGTGCCTACGAGCAGTACTTC. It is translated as CSARDGYGAYEQYF.

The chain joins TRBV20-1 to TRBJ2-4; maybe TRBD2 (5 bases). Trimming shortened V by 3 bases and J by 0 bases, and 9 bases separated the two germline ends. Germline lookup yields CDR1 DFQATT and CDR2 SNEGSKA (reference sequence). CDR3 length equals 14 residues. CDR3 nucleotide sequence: TGCAGTGCTAGGGAGGATCTAGCCAAAAACATTCAGTACTTC. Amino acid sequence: CSAREDLAKNIQYF.

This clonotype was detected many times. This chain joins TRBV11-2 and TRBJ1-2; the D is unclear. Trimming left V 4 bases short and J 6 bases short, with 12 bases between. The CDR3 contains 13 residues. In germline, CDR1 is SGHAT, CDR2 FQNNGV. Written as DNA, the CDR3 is TGTGCCAGCAGCTCAAGAAGGATGAATGGCTACACCTTC. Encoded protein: CASSSRRMNGYTF.

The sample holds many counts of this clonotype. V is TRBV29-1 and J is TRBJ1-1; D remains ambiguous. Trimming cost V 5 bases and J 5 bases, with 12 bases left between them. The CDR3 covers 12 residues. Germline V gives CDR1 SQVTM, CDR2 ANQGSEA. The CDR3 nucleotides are TGCAGCGTTCAGCCTAGCGGGACTGAAGCTTTCTTT. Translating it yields CSVQPSGTEAFF. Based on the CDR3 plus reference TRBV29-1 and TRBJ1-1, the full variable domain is SAVISQKPSRDICQRGTSLTIQCQVDSQVTMMFWYRQQPGQSLTLIATANQGSEATYESGFVIDKFPISRPNLTFSTLTVSNMSPEDSSIYLCSVQPSGTEAFFGQGTRLTVV.

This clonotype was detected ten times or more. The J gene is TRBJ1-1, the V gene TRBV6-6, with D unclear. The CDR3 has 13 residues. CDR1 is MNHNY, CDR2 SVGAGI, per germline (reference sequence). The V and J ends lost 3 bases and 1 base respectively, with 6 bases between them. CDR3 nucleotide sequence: TGTGCCAGCAGTTATTGGACGAACACTGAAGCTTTCTTT. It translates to CASSYWTNTEAFF.

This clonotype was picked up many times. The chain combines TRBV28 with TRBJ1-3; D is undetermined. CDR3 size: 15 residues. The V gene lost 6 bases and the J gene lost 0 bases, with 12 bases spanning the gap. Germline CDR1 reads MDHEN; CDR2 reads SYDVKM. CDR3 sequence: CASSSAGHSGNTIYF. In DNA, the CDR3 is TGTGCCAGCAGCTCAGCGGGCCACTCTGGAAACACCATATATTTT.

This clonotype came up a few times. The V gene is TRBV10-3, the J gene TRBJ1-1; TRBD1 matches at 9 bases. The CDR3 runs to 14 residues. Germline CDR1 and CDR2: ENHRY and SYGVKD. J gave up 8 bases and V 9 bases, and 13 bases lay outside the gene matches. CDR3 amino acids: CAIQDGTGYSEAFF. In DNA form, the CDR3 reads TGTGCCATACAAGACGGGACAGGGTATTCCGAAGCTTTCTTT.

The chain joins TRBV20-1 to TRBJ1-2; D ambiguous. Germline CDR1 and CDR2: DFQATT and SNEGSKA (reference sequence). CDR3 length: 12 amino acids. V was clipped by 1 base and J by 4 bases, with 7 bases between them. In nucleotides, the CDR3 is TGCAGTGCTAGAGTAGGCAGCTATGGCTACACCTTC. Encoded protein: CSARVGSYGYTF.

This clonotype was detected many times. The CDR3 protein is CATSRAGTGPSPLHF. The DNA of the CDR3 is TGTGCCACCAGCAGAGCCGGGACAGGGCCGTCACCCCTCCACTTT. The V gene is TRBV15, the J gene TRBJ1-6; TRBD1 agrees at 9 bases. V dropped 1 base and J dropped 10; count of bases not matched to a gene: 5. Germline CDR1 reads LNHNV; CDR2 reads YYDKDF (reference sequence). The CDR3 is 15 amino acids.

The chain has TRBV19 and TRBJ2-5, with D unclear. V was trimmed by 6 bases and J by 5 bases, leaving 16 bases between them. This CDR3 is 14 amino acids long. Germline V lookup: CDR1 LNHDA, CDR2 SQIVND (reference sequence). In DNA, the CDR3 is TGTGCCAGTAGCCCCTCCACCGCGGCGGAGACCCAGTACTTC. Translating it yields CASSPSTAAETQYF.

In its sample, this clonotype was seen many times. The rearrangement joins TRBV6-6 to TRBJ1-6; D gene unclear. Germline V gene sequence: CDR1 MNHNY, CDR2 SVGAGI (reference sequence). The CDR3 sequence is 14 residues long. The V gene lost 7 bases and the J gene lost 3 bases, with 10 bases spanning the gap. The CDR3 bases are TGTGCCAGCACCCAAGATCACTATAATTCACCCCTCCACTTT. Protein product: CASTQDHYNSPLHF.

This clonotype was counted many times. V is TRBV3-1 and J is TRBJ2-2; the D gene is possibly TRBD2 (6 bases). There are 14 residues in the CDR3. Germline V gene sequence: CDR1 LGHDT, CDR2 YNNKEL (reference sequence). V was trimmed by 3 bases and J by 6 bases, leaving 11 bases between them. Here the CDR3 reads CASSQRDWAGELFF. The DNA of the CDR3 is TGTGCCAGCAGCCAGAGGGACTGGGCCGGGGAGCTGTTTTTT.

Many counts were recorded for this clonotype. The DNA of the CDR3 is TGCGCCAGCAGCCGCCTCCCCACAGATACGCAGTATTTT. It encodes CASSRLPTDTQYF. V is TRBV4-1 and J is TRBJ2-3; D ambiguous. The CDR3 runs 13 residues. Trimming stripped 4 bases from V and 2 bases from J, with 7 bases between. Germline CDR1 reads MGHRA; CDR2 reads YSYEKL.

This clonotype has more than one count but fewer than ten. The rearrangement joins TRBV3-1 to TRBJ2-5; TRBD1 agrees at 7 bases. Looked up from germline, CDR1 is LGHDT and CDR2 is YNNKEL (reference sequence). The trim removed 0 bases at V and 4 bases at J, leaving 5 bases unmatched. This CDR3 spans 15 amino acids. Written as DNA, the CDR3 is TGTGCCAGCAGCCAAGAAGGCAGGGGGAGAGAGACCCAGTACTTC. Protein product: CASSQEGRGRETQYF.

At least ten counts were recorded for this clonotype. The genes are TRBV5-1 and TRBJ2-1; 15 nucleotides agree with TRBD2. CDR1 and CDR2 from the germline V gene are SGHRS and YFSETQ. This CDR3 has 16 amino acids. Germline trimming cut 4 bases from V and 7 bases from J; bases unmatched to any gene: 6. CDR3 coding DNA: TGCGCCAGCAGCGAGGGACTAGCGGGAGGTTTAAATGAGCAGTTCTTC. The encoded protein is CASSEGLAGGLNEQFF.

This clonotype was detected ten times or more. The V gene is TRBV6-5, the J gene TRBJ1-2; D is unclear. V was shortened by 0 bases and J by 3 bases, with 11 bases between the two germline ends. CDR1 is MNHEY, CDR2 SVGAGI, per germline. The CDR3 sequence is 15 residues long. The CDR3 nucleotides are TGTGCCAGCAGTTACTCGGCAGCAGGAGACTATGGCTACACCTTC. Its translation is CASSYSAAGDYGYTF.

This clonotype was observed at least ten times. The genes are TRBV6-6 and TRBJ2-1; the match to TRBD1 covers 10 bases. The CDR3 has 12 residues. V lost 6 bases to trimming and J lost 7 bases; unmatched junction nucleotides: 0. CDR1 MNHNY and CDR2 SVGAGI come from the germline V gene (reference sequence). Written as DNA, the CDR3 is TGTGCCAGCAGGGGACAGGGGAATGAGCAGTTCTTC. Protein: CASRGQGNEQFF.

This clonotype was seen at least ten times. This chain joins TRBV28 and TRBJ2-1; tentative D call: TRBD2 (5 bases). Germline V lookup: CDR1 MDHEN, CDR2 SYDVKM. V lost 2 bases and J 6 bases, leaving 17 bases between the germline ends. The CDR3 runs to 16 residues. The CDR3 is CASSLTDGVWVNEQFF. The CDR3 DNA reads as TGTGCCAGCAGTTTAACCGACGGGGTCTGGGTCAATGAGCAGTTCTTC.

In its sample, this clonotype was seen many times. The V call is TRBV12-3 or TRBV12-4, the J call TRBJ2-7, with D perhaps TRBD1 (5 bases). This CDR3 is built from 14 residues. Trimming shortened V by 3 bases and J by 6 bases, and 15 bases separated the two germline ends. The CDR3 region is CASSFSGLQIEQYF. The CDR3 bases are TGTGCCAGCAGTTTTTCAGGGTTGCAAATCGAGCAGTACTTC.